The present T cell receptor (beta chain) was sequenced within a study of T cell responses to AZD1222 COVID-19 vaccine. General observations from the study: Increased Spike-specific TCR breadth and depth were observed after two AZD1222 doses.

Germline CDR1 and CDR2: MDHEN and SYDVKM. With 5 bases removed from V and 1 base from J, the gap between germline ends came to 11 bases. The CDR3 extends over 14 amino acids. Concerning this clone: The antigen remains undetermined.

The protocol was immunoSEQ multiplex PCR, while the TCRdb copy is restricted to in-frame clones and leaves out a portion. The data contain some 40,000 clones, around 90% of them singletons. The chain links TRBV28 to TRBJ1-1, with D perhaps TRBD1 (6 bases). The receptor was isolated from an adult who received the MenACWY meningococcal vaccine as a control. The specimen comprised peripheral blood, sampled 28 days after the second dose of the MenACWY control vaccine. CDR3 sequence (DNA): TGTGCCAGCAGTCCGGGACACCCGAACACTGAAGCTTTCTTT. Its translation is CASSPGHPNTEAFF.